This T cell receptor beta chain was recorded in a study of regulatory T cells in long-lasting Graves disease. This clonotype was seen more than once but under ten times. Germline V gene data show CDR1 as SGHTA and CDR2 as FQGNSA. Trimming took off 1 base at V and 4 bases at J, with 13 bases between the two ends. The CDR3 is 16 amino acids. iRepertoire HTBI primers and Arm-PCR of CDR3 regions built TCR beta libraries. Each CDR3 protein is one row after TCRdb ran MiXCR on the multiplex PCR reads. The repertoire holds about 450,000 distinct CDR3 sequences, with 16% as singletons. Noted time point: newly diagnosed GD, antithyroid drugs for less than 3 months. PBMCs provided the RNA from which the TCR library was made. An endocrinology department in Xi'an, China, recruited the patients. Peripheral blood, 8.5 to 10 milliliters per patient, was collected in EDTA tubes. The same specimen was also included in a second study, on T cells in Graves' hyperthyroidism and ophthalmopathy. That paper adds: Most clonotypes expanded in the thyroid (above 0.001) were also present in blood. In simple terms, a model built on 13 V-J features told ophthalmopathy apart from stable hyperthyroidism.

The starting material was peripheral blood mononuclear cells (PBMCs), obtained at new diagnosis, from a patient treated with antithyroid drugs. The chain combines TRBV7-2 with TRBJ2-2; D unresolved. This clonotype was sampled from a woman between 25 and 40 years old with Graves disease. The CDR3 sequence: CASSLEAWPITGELFF. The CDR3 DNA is TGTGCCAGCAGCTTAGAGGCCTGGCCCATCACCGGGGAGCTGTTTTTT.